A single sample is the source of the 18 T cell receptor beta chains below, sequenced in a study of cytotoxic CD8 clonotypes in ibrutinib-treated CLL. Sequencing used immunoSEQ multiplex PCR; TCRdb keeps in-frame clones, though not all of them. Of 55,000 to 85,000 clones listed, roughly nine tenths are singletons. The sample in question was PBMCs, obtained after 12 months of ibrutinib treatment. All receptors derive from a human donor with chronic lymphocytic leukemia.

This clone was found once. This chain's CDR3 is CASSLVGVGIYEQYF. Written as DNA, the CDR3 is TGCGCCAGCAGCTTGGTCGGGGTGGGCATCTACGAGCAGTACTTC. The rearrangement uses TRBV5-1 and TRBJ2-7; tentative D call: TRBD2 (5 bases). Trimming removed 0 bases at V and 3 bases at J, with 13 bases between. Germline V lookup: CDR1 SGHRS, CDR2 YFSETQ. The CDR3 length is 15 residues.

This clone was detected once. The rearrangement joins TRBV27 to TRBJ2-5; D not certain. The CDR3 contains 13 residues. Germline V gene sequence: CDR1 MNHEY, CDR2 SMNVEV (reference sequence). The V end was cut by 4 bases, the J end by 5 bases, with 11 bases between. The CDR3 region is CASSSLGLETQYF. The CDR3 DNA reads as TGTGCCAGCAGTTCCCTGGGGTTGGAGACCCAGTACTTC.

The CDR3 coding sequence is TGTGCCAGCGACCCCAGCCCGGGTTCAGTCAATATTGGCACTGAAGCTTTCTTT. Its translation is CASDPSPGSVNIGTEAFF. The rearrangement joins TRBV9 to TRBJ1-1; the D is unclear. V dropped 7 bases and J dropped 4 bases, with 29 bases sitting between them. Germline-derived CDR1 and CDR2 are SGDLS and YYNGEE. CDR3 length equals 18 residues.

This chain connects TRBV19 to TRBJ2-5, with a weak D call TRBD1 (6 bases). Trimming shortened V by 4 bases and J by 5 bases, and 17 bases separated the two germline ends. The CDR3 runs to 15 residues. CDR1 is LNHDA and CDR2 is SQIVND in the germline V gene (reference sequence). The DNA for the CDR3 is TGTGCCAGTAGTACCGAAAACAGGGCCTGGGAGACCCAGTACTTC. It translates to CASSTENRAWETQYF.

The chain is built from TRBV11-2 and TRBJ1-4, with a possible D match to TRBD1 (6 bases). Germline assignment: CDR1 SGHAT and CDR2 FQNNGV. The CDR3 length is 16 residues. Trimming cost V 4 bases and J 5 bases, with 17 bases left between them. The CDR3 here is CASSYYQTGKNEKLFF. The CDR3, as DNA: TGTGCCAGCAGCTACTATCAGACAGGCAAAAATGAAAAACTGTTTTTT.

V and J are TRBV5-8 and TRBJ1-5, with TRBD1 matching 12 bases. Germline assignment: CDR1 SGHTS and CDR2 YDEGEE. The CDR3 is 17 residues long. Trimming took 4 bases from V and 2 from J; bases not matched to a gene: 7. The CDR3 spells CASSQGQGALGNQPQHF. CDR3 nucleotides: TGTGCCAGCAGCCAGGGACAGGGGGCATTAGGCAATCAGCCCCAGCATTTT.

This clone was observed a handful of times. The chain joins TRBV7-6 to TRBJ1-5, with D possibly matching TRBD1 (5 bases). V was shortened by 4 bases and J by 3 bases, with 10 bases between the two germline ends. This CDR3 comprises 14 residues. Germline CDR1 SGHVS, CDR2 FNYEAQ. CDR3 in amino acids: CASSWGRHNQPQHF. Here the CDR3 DNA reads TGTGCCAGCAGCTGGGGACGGCACAATCAGCCCCAGCATTTT.

Only one count was recorded for this clone. The rearrangement joins TRBV27 to TRBJ2-7; possibly TRBD1 for D (7 bases). The V end lost 6 bases, the J end lost 2 bases, and 14 bases lay between the germline ends. There are 14 residues in the CDR3. Germline CDR1 is MNHEY and CDR2 is SMNVEV (reference sequence). In DNA form, the CDR3 reads TGTGCCAGCAGGACTAGGGGGCAGACCTACGAGCAGTACTTC. Amino acids: CASRTRGQTYEQYF.

V is TRBV5-1 and J is TRBJ2-7; TRBD2 aligns across 8 bases. Trimming took 2 bases from V and 3 from J; bases not matched to a gene: 4. The CDR3 spans 14 residues. Germline CDR1 and CDR2: SGHRS and YFSETQ. CDR3: CASSLAGDNYEQYF. The CDR3 bases are TGCGCCAGCAGCTTAGCGGGGGACAACTACGAGCAGTACTTC. Looking up the rest from reference TRBV5-1 and TRBJ2-7 gives the full variable domain: KAGVTQTPRYLIKTRGQQVTLSCSPISGHRSVSWYQQTPGQGLQFLFEYFSETQRNKGNFPGRFSGRQFSNSRSEMNVSTLELGDSALYLCASSLAGDNYEQYFGPGTRLTVT.

The rearrangement uses TRBV13 and TRBJ1-1; D ambiguous. The CDR3 has 12 residues. Germline-derived CDR1 and CDR2 are PRHDT and FYEKMQ (reference sequence). The V gene lost 3 bases and the J gene lost 10 bases, with 12 bases spanning the gap. CDR3 loop: CASSLADRLAFF. The CDR3 coding sequence is TGTGCCAGCAGCTTGGCGGATCGGTTAGCTTTCTTT.

The V call is TRBV19, the J call TRBJ2-6; unclear D gene. The V end lost 6 bases, the J end lost 0 bases, and 12 bases lay between the germline ends. Germline loops: CDR1 LNHDA, CDR2 SQIVND (reference sequence). The CDR3 sequence is 16 residues long. The CDR3 bases are TGTGCCAGTAGAATTGGTGAAACCTCTGGGGCCAACGTCCTGACTTTC. Encoded protein: CASRIGETSGANVLTF.

The V call is TRBV6-4, the J call TRBJ2-7; 7 positions agree with TRBD2. J was trimmed by 1 base and V by 4 bases; bases with no gene match: 4. The CDR3 has 14 residues. Germline V gene lookup returns CDR1 MRHNA and CDR2 SNTAGT. The CDR3 DNA sequence: TGTGCCAGCAGTGCAGGACTAGGATCCTACGAGCAGTACTTC. As protein: CASSAGLGSYEQYF.

J is TRBJ2-7 and V is TRBV5-1, with D possibly being TRBD1 or TRBD2 (5 bases each). The germline gives CDR1 SGHRS, CDR2 YFSETQ. The CDR3 runs 14 residues. V was clipped by 8 bases and J by 5 bases, with 20 bases between them. This chain's CDR3 is CASSRDVEFNEQYF. CDR3 DNA: TGCGCCAGTTCCAGGGACGTTGAATTTAACGAGCAGTACTTC.

V and J are TRBV7-9 and TRBJ2-5, with D maybe TRBD2 (7 bases). V was clipped by 0 bases and J by 4 bases, with 15 bases between them. The CDR3 loop spans 16 amino acids. Germline CDR1 and CDR2: SEHNR and FQNEAQ (reference sequence). The CDR3 nucleotides are TGTGCCAGCAGCTTAGCGTACGGGGGGCAGGGAGAGACCCAGTACTTC. Residues: CASSLAYGGQGETQYF.

The J gene is TRBJ2-7, the V gene TRBV23-1; no clear D. TRBV23-1 is treated as an ORF (open reading frame) with a function not yet certain. Trimming took off 4 bases at V and 3 bases at J, with 25 bases between the two ends. The length of the CDR3 is 18 residues. CDR3 DNA sequence: TGCGCCAGCAGTCGGACCGGTGGTGACGGGTGGGATCGCTACGAGCAGTACTTC. Its protein is CASSRTGGDGWDRYEQYF.

The chain joins TRBV9 to TRBJ2-2; 14 bases map to TRBD2. CDR1 is SGDLS, CDR2 YYNGEE, per germline. With 4 bases clipped from V and 4 bases from J, the junction kept 12 bases outside the gene matches. This CDR3 spans 19 amino acids. This CDR3 reads CASSPRTSGRRSGTGELFF. CDR3 bases: TGTGCCAGCAGCCCCCGGACTAGCGGGAGGAGGTCTGGCACCGGGGAGCTGTTTTTT.

This clone is a singleton in its sample. V usage is TRBV5-1 and J usage is TRBJ2-5; 11 positions agree with TRBD2. The V segment lost 4 bases and the J segment 5 bases; nucleotides outside the gene matches: 10. Germline V lookup: CDR1 SGHRS, CDR2 YFSETQ. This CDR3 has 16 amino acids. The CDR3 here is CASSEIAGGPGETQYF. The CDR3 DNA reads as TGCGCCAGCAGCGAGATAGCGGGAGGGCCTGGGGAGACCCAGTACTTC.

This sequence joins TRBV6-6 and TRBJ2-5; the match to TRBD2 covers 7 bases. Germline assignment: CDR1 MNHNY and CDR2 SVGAGI (reference sequence). V shed 6 bases, J shed 5 bases, and the junction held 9 bases outside the gene matches. The CDR3 covers 14 residues. The CDR3 loop is CASSRRDYGETQYF. The CDR3, as DNA: TGTGCCAGCAGCCGCCGGGACTATGGGGAGACCCAGTACTTC.